This entry concerns a single TCR beta chain. What it binds is not known. The CDR3 consists of 15 residues. The germline CDR1 and CDR2 sequences are SGDLS and YYNGEE. The V end lost 0 bases, the J end lost 0 bases, and 10 bases lay between the germline ends. Naive-designated CD8 cells lacked CD45RO, were positively enriched for CCR7, and omitted terminally differentiated effector memory CD45RA+ cells. TCRdb's copy holds only in-frame clones and misses some; the assay was immunoSEQ multiplex PCR. This sample carries under 600,000 clones, 98% of them seen once, and the ten largest clones take more than 0.3%. This entry comes from a study of shared clonotypes between healthy human individuals. Study outcomes and limitations: Depth of sequencing was expected to influence donor clonotype sharing. What rarefaction showed was incomplete sorted-subset sequencing despite large depth.

Sequenced: naive CD8+ T cells sorted from blood. The J gene is TRBJ2-7, the V gene TRBV9; D is unclear. This receptor was taken from a man younger than 40 in good health. This CDR3 is CASSVEDTTSYEQYF. DNA for the CDR3: TGTGCCAGCAGCGTAGAGGATACCACCTCCTACGAGCAGTACTTC.